The 30 T cell receptor beta chains below come from one sample, sequenced in a study of T cells after posttransplantation cyclophosphamide. Sequencing used immunoSEQ multiplex PCR; TCRdb keeps in-frame clones, though not all of them. The sample is made up of under 45,000 clones, none counted only once. Material: PBMCs. The receptors shown here come from a man aged 30 to 39 in good health and a related stem cell transplant donor.

The table lists this clone with a few counts. The chain carries TRBV9 and TRBJ2-3, with a weak D call TRBD1 (5 bases). V lost 1 base, J lost 2 bases, and 14 bases lay in between. The CDR3 is 16 residues long. Germline V gene data show CDR1 as SGDLS and CDR2 as YYNGEE. CDR3: CASSVFDSTNTDTQYF. The CDR3 bases are TGTGCCAGCAGCGTATTTGACAGCACAAACACAGATACGCAGTATTTT.

This clone was observed many times. The chain has TRBV5-1 and TRBJ1-1, with 9 bases matching TRBD1. The trim removed 0 bases at V and 5 bases at J, leaving 2 bases unmatched. Germline V gene data show CDR1 as SGHRS and CDR2 as YFSETQ. The CDR3 extends over 14 amino acids. The CDR3 spells CASSLEGTGTEAFF. The CDR3 nucleotides read TGCGCCAGCAGCTTGGAGGGGACAGGGACTGAAGCTTTCTTT. Variable domain in full (rest from reference TRBV5-1 and TRBJ1-1): KAGVTQTPRYLIKTRGQQVTLSCSPISGHRSVSWYQQTPGQGLQFLFEYFSETQRNKGNFPGRFSGRQFSNSRSEMNVSTLELGDSALYLCASSLEGTGTEAFFGQGTRLTVV.

At least ten counts were recorded for this clone. The rearrangement joins TRBV6-5 to TRBJ1-1, with 9 bases fitting TRBD1. Germline loops: CDR1 MNHEY, CDR2 SVGAGI. V lost 5 bases to trimming and J lost 7 bases; unmatched junction nucleotides: 8. This CDR3 is built from 14 residues. The CDR3 bases are TGTGCCAGCAGTCTACAGGGGGCATGGGGTGAAGCTTTCTTT. It specifies CASSLQGAWGEAFF.

This chain links TRBV28 with TRBJ1-5; 7 nucleotides agree with TRBD1. V shed 6 bases and J 6 bases; nucleotides not matched to a gene: 23. The CDR3 spans 19 residues. In germline, CDR1 is MDHEN, CDR2 SYDVKM. This CDR3 is CASSHLEGTQGIRFQPQHF. CDR3 in DNA: TGTGCCAGCAGCCACCTAGAAGGGACACAGGGGATTAGATTTCAGCCCCAGCATTTT.

This clone was detected ten times or more. V usage is TRBV5-5 and J usage is TRBJ1-1; D perhaps matches TRBD1 (6 bases). Germline V gives CDR1 SGHKS, CDR2 YYEKEE (reference sequence). V was shortened by 4 bases and J by 7 bases, with 14 bases between the two germline ends. The CDR3 sequence is 13 residues long. The CDR3 bases are TGTGCCAGCAGCCCCGGACAGCGCTATGAAGCTTTCTTT. Translating gives CASSPGQRYEAFF.

The table lists this clone with many counts. The chain carries TRBV7-9 and TRBJ1-2, with D possibly being TRBD1 (6 bases). CDR1 and CDR2 from the germline V gene are SEHNR and FQNEAQ (reference sequence). The CDR3 is 13 amino acids. Between the trimmed V and J ends, which lost 2 bases and 8 bases, there was a span of 12 bases. Here the CDR3 reads CASSLSGASGYTF. The CDR3 DNA reads TGTGCCAGCAGCTTATCAGGGGCGAGCGGCTACACCTTC.

This chain connects TRBV29-1 to TRBJ2-7; 8 bases agree with TRBD1. Germline values: CDR1 SQVTM, CDR2 ANQGSEA. V was clipped by 7 bases and J by 5 bases; unmatched bases: 7. This CDR3 has 12 amino acids. Here the CDR3 reads CSATGGKNEQYF. CDR3 DNA sequence: TGCAGCGCCACAGGGGGGAAGAACGAGCAGTACTTC.

This clone has just a few counts. The chain links TRBV7-8 to TRBJ2-7, with TRBD2 as a possible D gene (5 bases). The CDR3 length is 14 residues. V was clipped by 4 bases and J by 0 bases, with 10 bases between them. Germline V gives CDR1 SGHVS, CDR2 FQNEAQ. The CDR3 here is CASSSGGSSYEQYF. The CDR3 DNA follows: TGTGCCAGCAGCTCAGGAGGCAGCTCCTACGAGCAGTACTTC.

This clone has a count of ten or more. The rearrangement uses TRBV5-1 and TRBJ1-2, with D tentatively TRBD1 (5 bases). V was trimmed by 0 bases and J by 2 bases, leaving 11 bases between them. The CDR3 length is 15 residues. Germline V gene lookup returns CDR1 SGHRS and CDR2 YFSETQ. This CDR3 is CASSLEEGVNYGYTF. The CDR3 bases are TGCGCCAGCAGCTTGGAGGAAGGGGTGAACTATGGCTACACCTTC.

This clone was seen at least ten times. The V gene is TRBV2, the J gene TRBJ1-6, with 7 bases that match TRBD1. Germline V gives CDR1 SNHLY, CDR2 FYNNEI. V trimming: 8 bases; J trimming: 3 bases; junction bases outside the gene matches: 7. This CDR3 region has 15 residues. The CDR3 DNA is TGTGCCAGCGGAGACAGGGCCGGCTATAATTCACCCCTCCACTTT. Residues: CASGDRAGYNSPLHF.

This clone was seen repeatedly, ten times or more. The CDR3 here is CASSSTSGGHNEQFF. The CDR3 DNA follows: TGTGCCAGCAGTTCAACTAGCGGGGGCCACAATGAGCAGTTCTTC. The chain is built from TRBV6-2 or TRBV6-3 and TRBJ2-1; TRBD2 matches 11 bases. The length of the CDR3 is 15 residues. The V gene end was trimmed by 4 bases and the J gene end by 5 bases; junction bases not matched to a gene: 4. Germline V gives CDR1 MNHEY, CDR2 SVGEGT.

This clone has just a few counts. V usage is TRBV28 and J usage is TRBJ2-5, with 13 bases fitting TRBD2. The V gene's germline CDR1 is MDHEN and CDR2 SYDVKM. The V gene end was trimmed by 7 bases and the J gene end by 5 bases; junction bases not matched to a gene: 10. This CDR3 has 16 amino acids. The CDR3 DNA reads TGTGCCAGCACCCCGGGACTAGCGGGGCGGGGTGAGACCCAGTACTTC. Its protein product is CASTPGLAGRGETQYF.

This clone occurred many times. V gene TRBV6-1 combines with J gene TRBJ2-1, with 7 bases lining up with TRBD1. Germline V CDR1 and CDR2: MNHNS, SASEGT. J lost 5 bases, V lost 6 bases, and 4 bases had no gene match. The CDR3 is 13 residues long. For the CDR3, the DNA is TGTGCCAGCAGCGGGACAGTGGACAATGAGCAGTTCTTC. Translation gives CASSGTVDNEQFF.

Ten or more counts support this clone. V usage is TRBV28 and J usage is TRBJ1-1; possible D gene TRBD1, 5 bases. The V end lost 7 bases, the J end lost 9 bases, and 24 bases lay between the germline ends. This CDR3 spans 15 amino acids. The germline V gene has CDR1 MDHEN and CDR2 SYDVKM. The chain's CDR3 is CASTKPQGSGAQAFF. In DNA, the CDR3 is TGTGCCAGCACCAAACCCCAGGGATCTGGGGCCCAAGCTTTCTTT.

This clone was found many times. The chain is built from TRBV5-6 and TRBJ2-7; 7 nucleotides match TRBD2. V shed 3 bases, J shed 3 bases, and the junction held 9 bases outside the gene matches. Germline-derived CDR1 and CDR2 are SGHDT and YYEEEE. CDR3 length: 15 amino acids. For the CDR3, the DNA is TGTGCCAGCAGCTATACGAGCGGGGAGGGCTACGAGCAGTACTTC. This encodes CASSYTSGEGYEQYF.

This clone was counted ten times or more. The gene calls are TRBV4-2 and TRBJ2-5; TRBD2 matches 7 bases. This CDR3 comprises 16 residues. Germline loops: CDR1 LGHNA, CDR2 YNFKEQ. V lost 1 base, J lost 5 bases, and 10 bases stayed unmatched. This CDR3 reads CASSQAATSSLETQYF. The CDR3 DNA reads TGTGCCAGCAGCCAAGCGGCGACTAGCAGCTTGGAGACCCAGTACTTC.

This clone was seen many times. This chain links TRBV28 with TRBJ1-1; the D gene is possibly TRBD1 (5 bases). Trimming shortened V by 6 bases and J by 10 bases, and 15 bases separated the two germline ends. In germline, CDR1 is MDHEN, CDR2 SYDVKM. The CDR3 is made up of 12 amino acids. The CDR3 protein is CASRVSGLAAFF. As DNA, the CDR3 is TGTGCCAGCAGGGTCTCAGGGTTGGCAGCTTTCTTT.

This clone was seen ten or more times. CDR3 nucleotides: TGTGCCAGCAGGGACAGGGAAGGAGGGGCCTACGAGCAGTACTTC. Protein sequence: CASRDREGGAYEQYF. V usage is TRBV6-6 and J usage is TRBJ2-7; 8 bases fit TRBD1. Germline V gene lookup returns CDR1 MNHNY and CDR2 SVGAGI (reference sequence). The CDR3 extends over 15 amino acids. After removal of 6 bases from V and 2 bases from J, the junction contained 9 bases not matched to a gene.

This clone was recorded at least ten times. This CDR3 reads CASSLYSLNTEAFF. The CDR3 bases are TGCGCCAGCAGCTTGTACAGCTTGAACACTGAAGCTTTCTTT. The gene calls are TRBV5-1 and TRBJ1-1, with D uncertain. There are 14 residues in the CDR3. Germline V lookup: CDR1 SGHRS, CDR2 YFSETQ. Trimming removed 1 base from V and 0 bases from J, with 7 bases in between.

This clone came up many times. This chain connects TRBV7-8 to TRBJ2-3; perhaps TRBD2 as D (5 bases). Germline CDR1 and CDR2: SGHVS and FQNEAQ. CDR3 length: 14 amino acids. Trimming removed 0 bases from V and 5 bases from J, with 9 bases in between. The CDR3, as DNA: TGTGCCAGCAGCTTAGCCCCGGGGTTAGATACGCAGTATTTT. It yields the protein CASSLAPGLDTQYF.

This clone was found a few times. The chain is built from TRBV29-1 and TRBJ1-2; weak D call: TRBD1 (5 bases). V dropped 0 bases and J dropped 4 bases, with 9 bases sitting between them. This CDR3 is 13 amino acids long. The germline V gene has CDR1 SQVTM and CDR2 ANQGSEA. CDR3 DNA: TGCAGCGTTGAAGATCAGGGCGGCTATGGCTACACCTTC. Translating it yields CSVEDQGGYGYTF. Variable domain in full (rest from reference TRBV29-1 and TRBJ1-2): SAVISQKPSRDICQRGTSLTIQCQVDSQVTMMFWYRQQPGQSLTLIATANQGSEATYESGFVIDKFPISRPNLTFSTLTVSNMSPEDSSIYLCSVEDQGGYGYTFGSGTRLTVV.

In this sample, this clone turned up many times. V and J are TRBV6-5 and TRBJ2-7; weak D call: TRBD1 (6 bases). CDR1 is MNHEY and CDR2 is SVGAGI in the germline V gene. This CDR3 region has 14 residues. The V and J ends lost 3 bases and 7 bases respectively, with 16 bases between them. The CDR3 DNA follows: TGTGCCAGCAGTTATGCCTTAAGGGGGAGAGAGCAGTACTTC. This encodes CASSYALRGREQYF.

This clone was detected many times. The chain links TRBV6-1 to TRBJ2-7, with D possibly being TRBD1 (5 bases). The V end was cut by 7 bases, the J end by 1 base, with 5 bases between. Germline-derived CDR1 and CDR2 are MNHNS and SASEGT. This CDR3 spans 11 amino acids. Here the CDR3 DNA reads TGTGCCAGCACAGGGTCCTACGAGCAGTACTTC. This encodes CASTGSYEQYF.

The gene calls are TRBV25-1 and TRBJ2-5, with TRBD1 as a possible D gene (7 bases). This CDR3 contains 14 residues. Germline V lookup: CDR1 MGHDK, CDR2 SYGVNS. V was shortened by 1 base and J by 5 bases, with 11 bases between the two germline ends. The CDR3 here is CASSEFSGGETQYF. The DNA for the CDR3 is TGTGCCAGCAGTGAATTCTCAGGGGGGGAGACCCAGTACTTC.

In its sample, this clone was seen many times. The rearrangement uses TRBV6-6 and TRBJ2-3; tentatively, D is TRBD2 (5 bases). This CDR3 comprises 13 residues. The germline V gene encodes CDR1 MNHNY and CDR2 SVGAGI (reference sequence). The V and J ends lost 5 bases and 0 bases respectively, with 6 bases between them. The DNA for the CDR3 is TGTGCCAGCAGTCAGCGGAGCACAGATACGCAGTATTTT. The encoded protein is CASSQRSTDTQYF.

This clone has only a few counts. The chain employs TRBV29-1 and TRBJ2-6; D might be TRBD1 (6 bases). V lost 4 bases and J lost 0, with 7 bases in between. This CDR3 has 14 residues. Germline values: CDR1 SQVTM, CDR2 ANQGSEA. For the CDR3, the DNA is TGCAGCGTTGGACAGGCCTCTGGGGCCAACGTCCTGACTTTC. It yields the protein CSVGQASGANVLTF.

This clone came up many times. The V gene is TRBV6-5, the J gene TRBJ2-2; 7 bases line up with TRBD1. The CDR3 is made up of 15 amino acids. The V gene end was trimmed by 6 bases and the J gene end by 1 base; junction bases not matched to a gene: 5. Germline-derived CDR1 and CDR2 are MNHEY and SVGAGI. In DNA form, the CDR3 reads TGTGCCAGCAGAAAGGGACAGTTGAACACCGGGGAGCTGTTTTTT. Its translation is CASRKGQLNTGELFF.

There are a few counts of this clone. The J gene is TRBJ2-3, the V gene TRBV10-1, with TRBD2 identical over 9 bases. With 0 bases clipped from V and 8 bases from J, the junction kept 3 bases outside the gene matches. CDR1 WNHNN and CDR2 SYGVQD come from the germline V gene (reference sequence). CDR3 length: 14 amino acids. The DNA of the CDR3 is TGCGCCAGCAGTGAGTCGGCGGGGGGGCGTACGCAGTATTTT. Translated, it gives CASSESAGGRTQYF.

There are many counts of this clone. The chain couples TRBV7-3 to TRBJ2-3; 10 bases match TRBD2. Germline loops: CDR1 SGHTA, CDR2 FQGTGA. V lost 5 bases and J lost 3; bases outside the gene matches: 14. This CDR3 region has 18 residues. This CDR3 is CASSPGLLAGDITDTQYF. The CDR3 DNA follows: TGTGCCAGCAGCCCAGGACTCCTAGCGGGGGATATAACAGATACGCAGTATTTT.

This clone was detected many times. The chain couples TRBV27 to TRBJ2-2, with 8 bases lining up with TRBD1. With V trimmed by 4 bases and J by 5 bases, 3 bases remained unmatched. The CDR3 covers 14 residues. Germline CDR1 and CDR2: MNHEY and SMNVEV (reference sequence). The CDR3 nucleotides read TGTGCCAGCAGTTCTAACAGGGGGACCGGGGAGCTGTTTTTT. Encoded protein: CASSSNRGTGELFF.